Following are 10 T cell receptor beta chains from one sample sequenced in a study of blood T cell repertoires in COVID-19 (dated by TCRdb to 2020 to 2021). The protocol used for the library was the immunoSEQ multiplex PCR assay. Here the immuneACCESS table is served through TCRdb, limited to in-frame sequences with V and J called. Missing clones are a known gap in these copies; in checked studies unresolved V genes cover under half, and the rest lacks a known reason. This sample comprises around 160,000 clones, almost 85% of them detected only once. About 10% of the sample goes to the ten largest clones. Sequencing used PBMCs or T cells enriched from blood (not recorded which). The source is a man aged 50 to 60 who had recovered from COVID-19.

DNA of the CDR3: TGTGCCAGCAGCCAGGGTGGTAAAACTAATGAAAAACTGTTTTTT. Residues: CASSQGGKTNEKLFF. This chain connects TRBV7-9 to TRBJ1-4; a possible D gene is TRBD1 (5 bases). The CDR3 is made up of 15 amino acids. Between the trimmed V and J ends, which lost 5 bases and 1 base, there was a span of 11 bases. CDR1 and CDR2 from the germline V gene are SEHNR and FQNEAQ (reference sequence).

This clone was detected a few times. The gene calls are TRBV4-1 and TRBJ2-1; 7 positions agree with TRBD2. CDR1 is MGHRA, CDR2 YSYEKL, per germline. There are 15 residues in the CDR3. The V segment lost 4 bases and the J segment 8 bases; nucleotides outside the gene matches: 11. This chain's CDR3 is CASSPPGLLSHEQFF. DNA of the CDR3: TGCGCCAGCAGCCCCCCGGGACTACTCAGCCATGAGCAGTTCTTC.

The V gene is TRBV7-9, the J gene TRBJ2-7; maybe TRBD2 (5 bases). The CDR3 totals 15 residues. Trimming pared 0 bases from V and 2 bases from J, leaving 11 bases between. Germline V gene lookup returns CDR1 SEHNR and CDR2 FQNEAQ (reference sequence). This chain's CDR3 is CASSLALGGAYEQYF. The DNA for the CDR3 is TGTGCCAGCAGCTTAGCGCTCGGAGGCGCCTACGAGCAGTACTTC.

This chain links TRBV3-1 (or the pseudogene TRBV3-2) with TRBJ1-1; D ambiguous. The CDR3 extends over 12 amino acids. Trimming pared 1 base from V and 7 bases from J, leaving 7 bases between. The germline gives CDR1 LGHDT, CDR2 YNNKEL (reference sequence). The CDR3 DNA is TGTGCCAGCAGCCAAGCCGGTCGTGAAGCTTTCTTT. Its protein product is CASSQAGREAFF.

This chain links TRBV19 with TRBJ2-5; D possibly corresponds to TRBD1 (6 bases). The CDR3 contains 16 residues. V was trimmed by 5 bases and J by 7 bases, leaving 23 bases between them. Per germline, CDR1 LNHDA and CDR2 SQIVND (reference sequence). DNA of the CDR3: TGTGCCAGTAGTCACCGTGAGGGGGTGACGAGGGCGACCCAGTACTTC. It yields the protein CASSHREGVTRATQYF. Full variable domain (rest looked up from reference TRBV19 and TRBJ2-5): DGGITQSPKYLFRKEGQNVTLSCEQNLNHDAMYWYRQDPGQGLRLIYYSQIVNDFQKGDIAEGYSVSREKKESFPLTVTSAQKNPTAFYLCASSHREGVTRATQYFGPGTRLLVL.

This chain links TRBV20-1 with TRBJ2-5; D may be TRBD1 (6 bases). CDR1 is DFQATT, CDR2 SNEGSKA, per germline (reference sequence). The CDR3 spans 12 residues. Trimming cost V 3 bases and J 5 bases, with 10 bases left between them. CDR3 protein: CSASWDTETQYF. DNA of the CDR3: TGCAGTGCTAGTTGGGACACGGAGACCCAGTACTTC.

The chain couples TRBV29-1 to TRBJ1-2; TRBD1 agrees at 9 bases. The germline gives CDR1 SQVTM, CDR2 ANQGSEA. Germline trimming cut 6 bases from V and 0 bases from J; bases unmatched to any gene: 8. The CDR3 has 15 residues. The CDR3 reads CSVPMGQGTNYGYTF. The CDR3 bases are TGCAGCGTCCCCATGGGACAGGGAACTAACTATGGCTACACCTTC.

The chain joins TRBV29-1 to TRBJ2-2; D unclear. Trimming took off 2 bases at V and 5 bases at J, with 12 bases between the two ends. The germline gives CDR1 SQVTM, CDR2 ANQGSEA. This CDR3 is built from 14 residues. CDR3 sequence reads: CSVEISKPTGELFF. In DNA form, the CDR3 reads TGCAGCGTTGAAATATCTAAACCGACCGGGGAGCTGTTTTTT.

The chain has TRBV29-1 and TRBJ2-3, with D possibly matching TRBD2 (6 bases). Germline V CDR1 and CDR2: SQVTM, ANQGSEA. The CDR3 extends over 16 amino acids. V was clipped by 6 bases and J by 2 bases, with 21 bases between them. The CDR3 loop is CSVRGGRGLSTDTQYF. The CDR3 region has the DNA TGCAGCGTGCGTGGGGGTCGGGGACTTTCCACAGATACGCAGTATTTT.

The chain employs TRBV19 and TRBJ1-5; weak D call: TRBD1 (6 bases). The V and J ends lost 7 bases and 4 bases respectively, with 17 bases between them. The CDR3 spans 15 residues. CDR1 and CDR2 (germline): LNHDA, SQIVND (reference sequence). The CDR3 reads CASTRGARDNQPQHF. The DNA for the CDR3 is TGTGCCAGTACCCGGGGGGCCAGGGATAATCAGCCCCAGCATTTT.